This T cell receptor beta chain was recovered during a study of blood T cells in healthy people across ages. This clonotype was observed a handful of times. Through a sample-barcoded 5' primer and a J-beta primer mix, a second PCR was run for about 6 to 11 cycles. TCRdb analysed the 5' RACE reads with MiXCR anew, one entry per CDR3 protein. The top ten clones hold about a tenth of a sample with approximately 900,000 distinct CDR3 sequences, about 29% of them seen once. This CDR3 region has 13 residues. Per the germline V gene, CDR1 is LNHDA and CDR2 is SQIVND (reference sequence). V was cut by 2 bases and J by 1 base, with 5 bases left in between. The same specimen was also included in a second study, on T cells of mothers and their children. Per that study: Reads recorded for TCR beta CDR3 numbered over 8.5 million per mother and several million per child.

Sequenced input: blood. This TCR was recovered from a middle-aged woman in good health. The chain is built from TRBV19 and TRBJ1-1; the D is unclear. CDR3: CASSITQNTEAFF. The CDR3 coding sequence is TGTGCCAGTAGTATAACACAGAACACTGAAGCTTTCTTT.